This entry features one TCR beta chain sequence. Antigen specificity is unknown. Investigators isolated RNA and reverse transcribed it into cDNA to act as the sequencing template. Generated by immunoSEQ multiplex PCR, the TCRdb table keeps only in-frame clones and is missing some. The sample consists of 150,000 to 200,000 clones, around three fifths of them appearing once. This entry comes from a study of CD8+ T cells in alopecia areata. Study context: Twice a day, 5 to 10 mg of oral tofacitinib was administered to treated patients.

Sample treatment: oral pan-JAK inhibitor, 5-10 mg twice daily. Alopecia areata patients gave lesional scalp punch biopsies and peripheral blood samples. Broader study findings: Higher clonality and more expanded CD8+ clones appeared in lesional than normal scalp.

V lost 10 bases, J lost 4 bases, and 5 bases lay in between. Germline-derived CDR1 and CDR2 are MNHEY and SMNVEV (reference sequence). This CDR3 is built from 9 residues. This chain connects TRBV27 to TRBJ2-7, with D uncertain. The clonotype comes from a human donor with alopecia areata. Material: CD4+ T cells sorted from blood, obtained around week 50, from a patient treated with tofacitinib. The CDR3 nucleotides read TGTGCCATCCTGTACGAGCAGTACTTC. Protein sequence: CAILYEQYF.